This entry is about one TCR beta chain. The antigen is unknown. This entry comes from a study of OX40 agonist ivuxolimab in advanced cancers. Study context: Among those treated, three patients had partial responses, one with hepatocellular carcinoma and two with cutaneous melanoma. The study's findings and limits: At 0.1 to 3.0 mg/kg and by week 6, clonal expansion occurred in CD4+ and CD8+ blood T cells. In CD8+ T cells, expanded clones were on average more numerous than in CD4+.

Excluded were patients having autoimmune disease history or systemic immunosuppression. Per germline, CDR1 WNHNN and CDR2 SYGVQD (reference sequence). The CDR3 extends over 16 amino acids. The V and J ends lost 8 bases and 1 base, in that order; junction bases with no gene match: 12. Some clones are missing from TCRdb's copy, which holds only in-frame ones; the method was immunoSEQ multiplex PCR. The data contain approximately 58,000 clones, more than 80% of them singletons. This chain connects TRBV10-1 to TRBJ1-1; 8 nucleotides align to TRBD1. This sample comprised CD4+ or CD8+ T cells sorted from blood, obtained in a trial of the OX40 agonist ivuxolimab. The receptor was derived from an adult with an advanced solid tumor such as melanoma, head and neck, liver or kidney cancer. CDR3 residues: CASSGGAGPANTEAFF. The CDR3 DNA reads as TGCGCCAGCTCAGGGGGCGCGGGGCCCGCGAACACTGAAGCTTTCTTT.